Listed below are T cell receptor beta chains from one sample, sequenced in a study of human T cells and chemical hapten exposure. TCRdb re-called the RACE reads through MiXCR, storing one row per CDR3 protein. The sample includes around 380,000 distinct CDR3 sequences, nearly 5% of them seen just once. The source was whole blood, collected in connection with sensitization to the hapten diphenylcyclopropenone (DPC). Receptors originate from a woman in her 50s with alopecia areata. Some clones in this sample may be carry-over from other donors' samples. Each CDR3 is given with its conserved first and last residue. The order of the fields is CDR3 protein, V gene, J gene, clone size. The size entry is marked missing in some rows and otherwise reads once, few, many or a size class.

CDR3: CASSLVGTTGPSTDTQYF
V: TRBV7-6
J: TRBJ2-3
size: few

CDR3: CSVEDRASGRESYNEQFF
V: TRBV29-1
J: TRBJ2-1
size: few

CDR3: CSAPGQGGQPQHF
V: TRBV20-1
J: TRBJ1-5
size: many

CDR3: CASSPIRLGTPSYEQYF
V: TRBV28
J: TRBJ2-7
size: many

CDR3: CASSLAPTTDTQYF
V: TRBV7-7
J: TRBJ2-3
size: few

CDR3: CSVRQGAGEQYF
V: TRBV29-1
J: TRBJ2-7
size: -

CDR3: CASSTVGTGHTDTQYF
V: TRBV13
J: TRBJ2-3
size: few

CDR3: CSAREGRDEKLFF
V: TRBV20-1
J: TRBJ1-4
size: many

CDR3: CSARDRGVINEKLFF
V: TRBV20-1
J: TRBJ1-4
size: -

CDR3: CASSYVGTPGRGYYEQYF
V: TRBV6-2/TRBV6-3
J: TRBJ2-7
size: few

CDR3: CASNSWGGRIYF
V: TRBV4-2
J: TRBJ2-7
size: many

CDR3: CASSPRVWTRGLNSPLHF
V: TRBV7-8
J: TRBJ1-6
size: many

CDR3: CASSPRGGVGTDTQYF
V: TRBV9
J: TRBJ2-3
size: few

CDR3: CASSPRQGFSNEQFF
V: TRBV28
J: TRBJ2-1
size: many

CDR3: CASSLDYLGDGEKLFF
V: TRBV5-6
J: TRBJ1-4
size: many

CDR3: CASSPGQLDSPLHF
V: TRBV5-1
J: TRBJ1-6
size: -

CDR3: CASSSPGGYEQYF
V: TRBV7-2
J: TRBJ2-7
size: many

CDR3: CASSYREMNTEAFF
V: TRBV6-5
J: TRBJ1-1
size: few

CDR3: CAIRRGDTQYF
V: TRBV10-3
J: TRBJ2-3
size: -

CDR3: CASSESSGPGSGANVLTF
V: TRBV6-4
J: TRBJ2-6
size: many

CDR3: CSAPLTSKGTDTQYF
V: TRBV20-1
J: TRBJ2-3
size: few

CDR3: CSVRLAGVETQYF
V: TRBV29-1
J: TRBJ2-5
size: few